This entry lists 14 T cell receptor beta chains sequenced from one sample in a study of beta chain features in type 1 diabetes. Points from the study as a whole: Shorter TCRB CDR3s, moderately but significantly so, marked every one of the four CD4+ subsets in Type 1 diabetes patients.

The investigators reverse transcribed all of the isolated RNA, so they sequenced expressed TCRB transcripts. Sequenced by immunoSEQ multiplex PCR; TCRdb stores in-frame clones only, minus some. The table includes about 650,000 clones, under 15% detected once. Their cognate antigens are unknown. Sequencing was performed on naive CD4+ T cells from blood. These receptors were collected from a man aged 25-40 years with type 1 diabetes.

The CDR3 DNA reads TGCAGTGCTGCCCAGCGGGAGACCCAGTACTTC. This encodes CSAAQRETQYF. This rearrangement joins TRBV20-1 to TRBJ2-5; maybe TRBD2 (5 bases). Germline assignment: CDR1 DFQATT and CDR2 SNEGSKA (reference sequence). Trimming pared 5 bases from V and 5 bases from J, leaving 9 bases between. This CDR3 has 11 amino acids.

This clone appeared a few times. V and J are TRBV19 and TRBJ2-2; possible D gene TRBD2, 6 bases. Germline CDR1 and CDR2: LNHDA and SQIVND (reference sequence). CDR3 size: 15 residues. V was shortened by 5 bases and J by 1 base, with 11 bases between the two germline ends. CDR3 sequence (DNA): TGTGCCAGTAGTCCCCTCGGGGGGAACACCGGGGAGCTGTTTTTT. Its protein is CASSPLGGNTGELFF.

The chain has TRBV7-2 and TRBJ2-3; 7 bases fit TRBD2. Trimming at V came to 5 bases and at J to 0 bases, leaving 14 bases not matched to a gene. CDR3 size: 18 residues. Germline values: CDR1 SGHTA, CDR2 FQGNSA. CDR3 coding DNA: TGTGCCAGCAGCGATTTTTTCGGGGGGACGACTAGCACAGATACGCAGTATTTT. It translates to CASSDFFGGTTSTDTQYF.

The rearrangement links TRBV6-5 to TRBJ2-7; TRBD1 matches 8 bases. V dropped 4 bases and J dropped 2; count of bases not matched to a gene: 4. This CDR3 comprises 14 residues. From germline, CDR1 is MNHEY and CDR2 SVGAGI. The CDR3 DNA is TGTGCCAGCAGTTCGGACAGGGTGGCCTACGAGCAGTACTTC. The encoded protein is CASSSDRVAYEQYF.

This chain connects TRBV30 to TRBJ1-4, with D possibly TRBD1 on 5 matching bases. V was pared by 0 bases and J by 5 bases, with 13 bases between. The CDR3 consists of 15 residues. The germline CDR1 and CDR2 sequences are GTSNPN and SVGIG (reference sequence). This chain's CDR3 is CAWSVRQGGNEKLFF. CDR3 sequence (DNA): TGTGCCTGGAGTGTACGTCAGGGCGGGAATGAAAAACTGTTTTTT.

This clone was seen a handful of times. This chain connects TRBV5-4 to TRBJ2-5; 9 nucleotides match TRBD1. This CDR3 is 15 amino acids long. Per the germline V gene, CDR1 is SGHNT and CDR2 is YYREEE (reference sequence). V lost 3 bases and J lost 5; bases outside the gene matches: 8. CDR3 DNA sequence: TGTGCCAGCAGCTATAGGGACAGGGAGAAGGAGACCCAGTACTTC. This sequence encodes CASSYRDREKETQYF. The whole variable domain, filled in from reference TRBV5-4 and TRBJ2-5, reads ETGVTQSPTHLIKTRGQQVTLRCSSQSGHNTVSWYQQALGQGPQFIFQYYREEENGRGNFPPRFSGLQFPNYSSELNVNALELDDSALYLCASSYRDREKETQYFGPGTRLLVL.

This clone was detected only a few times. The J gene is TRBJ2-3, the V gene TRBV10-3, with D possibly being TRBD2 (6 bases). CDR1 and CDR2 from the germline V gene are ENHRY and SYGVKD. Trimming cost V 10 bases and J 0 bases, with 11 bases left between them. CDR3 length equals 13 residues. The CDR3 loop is CATREDSTDTQYF. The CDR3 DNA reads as TGTGCCACCAGGGAGGATAGCACAGATACGCAGTATTTT.

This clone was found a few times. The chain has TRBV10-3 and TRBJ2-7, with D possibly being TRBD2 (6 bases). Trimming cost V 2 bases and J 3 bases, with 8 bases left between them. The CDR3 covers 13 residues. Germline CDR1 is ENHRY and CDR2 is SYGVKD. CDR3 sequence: CAISEGGIYEQYF. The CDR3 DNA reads TGTGCCATCAGTGAGGGCGGGATCTACGAGCAGTACTTC.

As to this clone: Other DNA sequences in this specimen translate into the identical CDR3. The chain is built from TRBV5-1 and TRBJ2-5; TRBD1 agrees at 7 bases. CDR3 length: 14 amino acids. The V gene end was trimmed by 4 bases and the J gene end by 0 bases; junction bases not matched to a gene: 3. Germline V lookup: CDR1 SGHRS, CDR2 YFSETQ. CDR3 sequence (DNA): TGCGCCAGCAGCATCGGACAGGACCAAGAGACCCAGTACTTC. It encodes CASSIGQDQETQYF.

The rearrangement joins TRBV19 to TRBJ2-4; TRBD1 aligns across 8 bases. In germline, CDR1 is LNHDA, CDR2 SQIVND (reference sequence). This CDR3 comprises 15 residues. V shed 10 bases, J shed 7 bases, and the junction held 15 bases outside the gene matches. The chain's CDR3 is CATTEAGGMRNIQYF. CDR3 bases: TGTGCCACGACGGAGGCAGGGGGCATGAGGAACATTCAGTACTTC.

For the CDR3, the DNA is TGTGCCACGTCACCGGACCCAGATACGCAGTATTTT. It yields the protein CATSPDPDTQYF. This chain joins TRBV10-3 and TRBJ2-3, with no clear D. The CDR3 runs to 12 residues. Germline CDR1 reads ENHRY; CDR2 reads SYGVKD. Trimming pared 10 bases from V and 4 bases from J, leaving 12 bases between.

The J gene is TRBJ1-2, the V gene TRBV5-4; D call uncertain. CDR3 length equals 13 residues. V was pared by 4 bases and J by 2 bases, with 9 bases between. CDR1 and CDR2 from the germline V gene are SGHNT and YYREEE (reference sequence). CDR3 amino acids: CASSITANYGYTF. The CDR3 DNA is TGTGCCAGCAGCATAACAGCGAACTATGGCTACACCTTC.

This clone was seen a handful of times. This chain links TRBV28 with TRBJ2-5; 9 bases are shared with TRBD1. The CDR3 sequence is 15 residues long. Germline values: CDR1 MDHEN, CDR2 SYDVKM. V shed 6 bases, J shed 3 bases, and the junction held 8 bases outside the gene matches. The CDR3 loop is CASSRPRTGEETQYF. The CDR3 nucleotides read TGTGCCAGCAGCCGACCCCGGACAGGGGAAGAGACCCAGTACTTC.

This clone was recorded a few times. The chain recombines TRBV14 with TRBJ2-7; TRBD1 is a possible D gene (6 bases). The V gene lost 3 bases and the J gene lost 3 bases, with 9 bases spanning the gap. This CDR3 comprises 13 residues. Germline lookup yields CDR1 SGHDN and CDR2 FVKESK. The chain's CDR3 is CASSQRQVYEQYF. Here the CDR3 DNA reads TGTGCCAGCAGCCAGAGACAGGTCTACGAGCAGTACTTC. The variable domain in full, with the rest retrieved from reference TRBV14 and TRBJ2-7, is EAGVTQFPSHSVIEKGQTVTLRCDPISGHDNLYWYRRVMGKEIKFLLHFVKESKQDESGMPNNRFLAERTGGTYSTLKVQPAELEDSGVYFCASSQRQVYEQYFGPGTRLTVT.